This T cell receptor beta chain was captured by sequencing in a study of cytomegalovirus exposure and HLA in healthy donors. Per the germline V gene, CDR1 is MDHEN and CDR2 is SYDVKM. CDR3 length equals 16 residues. V shed 2 bases, J shed 9 bases, and the junction held 11 bases outside the gene matches. PCR was performed using 60 Vbeta and 13 Jbeta primers. TCRdb's table, derived via immunoSEQ multiplex PCR, lists solely in-frame clones and lacks some. The sample lists about 120,000 clones, 75% to 90% occurring once. This TCR derives from a man aged 25-45 years in good health and CMV-seronegative. The sample was PBMCs. The chain recombines TRBV28 with TRBJ2-1; TRBD1 matches 9 bases. DNA of the CDR3: TGTGCCAGCAGTTTAAATTTAGGGGACAGGGTCGGTGAGCAGTTCTTC. It translates to CASSLNLGDRVGEQFF. The entire variable domain, with the rest obtained from reference TRBV28 and TRBJ2-1, is as follows: DVKVTQSSRYLVKRTGEKVFLECVQDMDHENMFWYRQDPGLGLRLIYFSYDVKMKEKGDIPEGYSVSREKKERFSLILESASTNQTSMYLCASSLNLGDRVGEQFFGPGTRLTVL.